These T cell receptor beta chains were read from a single sample in a study of cytomegalovirus exposure and HLA in healthy donors. Sequencing was performed with immunoSEQ multiplex PCR; in TCRdb, only in-frame clones are kept and a portion is missing. The profile covers 250,000 to 400,000 clones, with around 90% appearing a single time and more than 0.95% taken by the ten largest. The sample consisted of PBMCs. The receptors stem from a man aged 25-45 years in good health and CMV-seronegative. The CDR3 runs from the conserved cysteine through the conserved F or W. A D gene is named only where the DNA matches it firmly. Only some rows state a clone size, as once, few, many or a class for expanded clones.

V: TRBV5-6; size: NA; J: TRBJ2-1; D: TRBD1; CDR3: CASSQTGGSYNEQFF; DNA: TGTGCCAGCAGTCAAACAGGGGGCTCCTACAATGAGCAGTTCTTC
V: TRBV5-1; size: NA; J: TRBJ2-1; D: NA; CDR3: CASSLYRNEQFF; DNA: TGCGCCAGCAGCTTGTACAGGAATGAGCAGTTCTTC
V: TRBV12-5; size: NA; J: TRBJ1-4; D: NA; CDR3: CASGLSPLTATNEKLFF; DNA: TGTGCTAGTGGTTTGTCCCCACTGACAGCAACTAATGAAAAACTGTTTTTT
V: TRBV5-1; size: NA; J: TRBJ2-7; D: NA; CDR3: CASSLEAASSYEQYF; DNA: TGCGCCAGCAGCTTGGAGGCAGCGAGCTCCTACGAGCAGTACTTC
V: TRBV11-3; size: few; J: TRBJ2-7; D: NA; CDR3: CASSLSSYEQYF; DNA: TGTGCCAGCAGCCTCAGCTCCTACGAGCAGTACTTC
V: TRBV18; size: NA; J: TRBJ2-6; D: TRBD1; CDR3: CASSPTDRVTSGANVLTF; DNA: TGTGCCAGCTCACCAACTGACAGGGTCACCTCTGGGGCCAACGTCCTGACTTTC
V: TRBV30; size: NA; J: TRBJ1-5; D: NA; CDR3: CAWGTTNSNQPQHF; DNA: TGTGCCTGGGGAACAACTAATAGCAATCAGCCCCAGCATTTT
V: TRBV7-9; size: NA; J: TRBJ2-1; D: TRBD1; CDR3: CASSLGQGAYNEQFF; DNA: TGTGCCAGCAGCTTAGGACAGGGGGCTTACAATGAGCAGTTCTTC
V: TRBV6-1; size: NA; J: TRBJ2-4; D: NA; CDR3: CASSELGGAKNIQYF; DNA: TGTGCCAGCAGTGAACTTGGAGGGGCCAAAAACATTCAGTACTTC
V: TRBV7-8; size: few; J: TRBJ1-2; D: NA; CDR3: CASNGGLGANTYGYTF; DNA: TGTGCCAGCAATGGGGGGTTGGGAGCGAATACCTATGGCTACACCTTC
V: TRBV12-5; size: NA; J: TRBJ2-7; D: TRBD2; CDR3: CASGLVQVAGLPREQYF; DNA: TGTGCTAGTGGTTTGGTACAGGTAGCGGGCCTGCCTAGGGAACAGTACTTC
V: TRBV5-1; size: few; J: TRBJ2-2; D: NA; CDR3: CASELTSSPGELFF; DNA: TGCGCCAGCGAGCTTACGTCGTCTCCCGGGGAGCTGTTTTTT
V: TRBV6-1; size: NA; J: TRBJ1-2; D: TRBD1; CDR3: CASSDRGAVHGYTF; DNA: TGTGCCAGCAGTGACAGGGGGGCCGTTCATGGCTACACCTTC
V: TRBV7-9; size: NA; J: TRBJ2-5; D: NA; CDR3: CASSLGQGGGRSKETQYF; DNA: TGTGCCAGCAGCTTGGGGCAGGGAGGCGGTAGGTCGAAAGAGACCCAGTACTTC
V: TRBV14; size: NA; J: TRBJ2-1; D: NA; CDR3: CASSQEDFGRRRPNEQFF; DNA: TGTGCCAGCAGCCAAGAGGACTTCGGGCGGAGGCGTCCCAATGAGCAGTTCTTC
V: TRBV29-1; size: NA; J: TRBJ1-2; D: NA; CDR3: CSVVGGGEAGYTF; DNA: TGCAGCGTTGTGGGGGGAGGAGAGGCTGGCTACACCTTC
V: TRBV6-1; size: once; J: TRBJ2-1; D: NA; CDR3: CASIRRGAYNEQFF; DNA: TGTGCCAGCATACGCAGGGGAGCCTACAATGAGCAGTTCTTC
V: TRBV6-1; size: NA; J: TRBJ2-3; D: NA; CDR3: CASSEGWGPSDTQYF; DNA: TGTGCCAGCAGTGAAGGTTGGGGCCCCTCCGATACGCAGTATTTT
V: TRBV4-3; size: NA; J: TRBJ2-2; D: NA; CDR3: CASSQVFGNTGELFF; DNA: TGCGCCAGCAGCCAAGTCTTCGGGAACACCGGGGAGCTGTTTTTT
V: TRBV11-2; size: NA; J: TRBJ1-2; D: NA; CDR3: CASSLDPDTNYGYTF; DNA: TGTGCCAGCAGCTTAGACCCAGACACTAACTATGGCTACACCTTC
V: TRBV30; size: NA; J: TRBJ2-2; D: NA; CDR3: CAWSAGTGELFF; DNA: TGTGCCTGGAGTGCGGGGACCGGGGAGCTGTTTTTT
V: TRBV29-1; size: NA; J: TRBJ1-1; D: TRBD1; CDR3: CSVGTGGNTEAFF; DNA: TGCAGCGTTGGGACAGGAGGAAACACTGAAGCTTTCTTT
V: TRBV7-8; size: NA; J: TRBJ1-3; D: NA; CDR3: CASSLESSGNTIYF; DNA: TGTGCCAGCAGCTTAGAGAGCTCTGGAAACACCATATATTTT
V: TRBV4-3; size: NA; J: TRBJ2-5; D: NA; CDR3: CASSQTKGETQYF; DNA: TGCGCCAGCAGCCAAACAAAGGGGGAGACCCAGTACTTC
V: TRBV4-1; size: NA; J: TRBJ2-5; D: NA; CDR3: CASSPRAGEETQYF; DNA: TGCGCCAGCAGCCCCCGGGCAGGGGAAGAGACCCAGTACTTC
V: TRBV14; size: NA; J: TRBJ2-7; D: NA; CDR3: CASSLGILSSYEQYF; DNA: TGTGCCAGCAGCCTCGGGATTCTCAGCTCCTACGAGCAGTACTTC
V: TRBV4-2; size: NA; J: TRBJ2-3; D: NA; CDR3: CASSEWGGRIDTQYF; DNA: TGTGCCAGCTCGGAGTGGGGGGGCCGGATAGATACGCAGTATTTT
V: TRBV6-5; size: NA; J: TRBJ2-7; D: NA; CDR3: CASSYSFRGSSYEQYF; DNA: TGTGCCAGCAGTTACTCGTTTCGGGGGAGCTCCTACGAGCAGTACTTC
V: TRBV29-1; size: NA; J: TRBJ2-5; D: NA; CDR3: CSVLSVQETQYF; DNA: TGCAGCGTTCTTAGCGTACAAGAGACCCAGTACTTC
V: TRBV13; size: NA; J: TRBJ2-3; D: TRBD2; CDR3: CASSSGLAGGTSTDTQYF; DNA: TGTGCCAGCAGCTCGGGACTAGCGGGGGGAACTAGCACAGATACGCAGTATTTT
V: TRBV30; size: once; J: TRBJ1-2; D: NA; CDR3: CAWSVQSFGYTF; DNA: TGTGCCTGGAGTGTACAGTCATTTGGCTACACCTTC
V: TRBV27; size: NA; J: TRBJ2-3; D: NA; CDR3: CASSPTDRPFTSTDTQYF; DNA: TGTGCCAGCAGTCCGACTGACCGCCCCTTTACTAGCACAGATACGCAGTATTTT
V: TRBV5-1; size: NA; J: TRBJ1-1; D: NA; CDR3: CASLGAPNTEAFF; DNA: TGCGCCAGCCTGGGGGCTCCGAACACTGAAGCTTTCTTT
V: TRBV18; size: NA; J: TRBJ1-2; D: NA; CDR3: CASSPQDSDYGYTF; DNA: TGTGCCAGCTCACCCCAGGACAGTGACTATGGCTACACCTTC
V: TRBV11-3; size: NA; J: TRBJ2-2; D: NA; CDR3: CASSLGGLTGELFF; DNA: TGTGCCAGCAGCTTAGGAGGGTTAACCGGGGAGCTGTTTTTT
V: TRBV10-3; size: NA; J: TRBJ1-5; D: TRBD1; CDR3: CAISTQGAGQPQHF; DNA: TGTGCCATCAGCACCCAGGGGGCGGGTCAGCCCCAGCATTTT
V: TRBV9; size: NA; J: TRBJ2-6; D: NA; CDR3: CASSVVSGNSGANVLTF; DNA: TGTGCCAGCAGCGTAGTCTCCGGGAACTCTGGGGCCAACGTCCTGACTTTC
V: TRBV10-3; size: NA; J: TRBJ2-7; D: NA; CDR3: CAISDLGVFEQYF; DNA: TGTGCCATCAGTGATTTAGGGGTCTTCGAGCAGTACTTC
V: TRBV29-1; size: NA; J: TRBJ1-2; D: TRBD1; CDR3: CSGQGRYGYTF; DNA: TGCAGCGGACAGGGGAGGTATGGCTACACCTTC
V: TRBV19; size: NA; J: TRBJ1-6; D: TRBD1; CDR3: CASSRDRPSPLHF; DNA: TGTGCCAGTAGCCGGGACAGGCCGTCACCCCTCCACTTT
V: TRBV25-1; size: NA; J: TRBJ1-6; D: NA; CDR3: CASSESPGRNSPLHF; DNA: TGTGCCAGCAGTGAATCCCCAGGGAGGAATTCACCCCTCCACTTT
V: TRBV30; size: NA; J: TRBJ1-6; D: NA; CDR3: CAWSVLQGTSINSPLHF; DNA: TGTGCCTGGAGTGTACTACAGGGTACAAGTATCAATTCACCCCTCCACTTT
V: TRBV29-1; size: few; J: TRBJ1-2; D: NA; CDR3: CSVHSYDGYTF; DNA: TGCAGCGTTCACTCTTACGATGGCTACACCTTC
V: TRBV2; size: NA; J: TRBJ2-6; D: TRBD1; CDR3: CASRGGQGFPLTF; DNA: TGTGCCAGTAGAGGGGGACAGGGATTTCCTCTGACTTTC
V: TRBV5-1; size: once; J: TRBJ1-6; D: TRBD1; CDR3: CASRRGTGDFSSYNSPLHF; DNA: TGCGCCAGCAGACGTGGGACAGGGGACTTCAGCTCCTATAATTCACCCCTCCACTTT
V: TRBV5-1; size: NA; J: TRBJ2-1; D: NA; CDR3: CASSFSNEQFF; DNA: TGCGCCAGCAGCTTTTCTAATGAGCAGTTCTTC
V: TRBV19; size: NA; J: TRBJ2-2; D: NA; CDR3: CASSIDRGNTGELFF; DNA: TGTGCCAGTAGTATAGATCGGGGGAACACCGGGGAGCTGTTTTTT
V: TRBV7-2; size: NA; J: TRBJ1-3; D: NA; CDR3: CASSRLISGNTIYF; DNA: TGTGCCAGCAGCAGACTTATCTCTGGAAACACCATATATTTT
V: TRBV19; size: NA; J: TRBJ2-7; D: TRBD2; CDR3: CASSGKDAYEQYF; DNA: TGTGCCAGCAGCGGGAAGGATGCCTACGAGCAGTACTTC
V: TRBV4-1; size: NA; J: TRBJ2-7; D: NA; CDR3: CASSQEEGRLYEQYF; DNA: TGCGCCAGCAGCCAAGAGGAGGGACGCCTCTACGAGCAGTACTTC
V: TRBV2; size: NA; J: TRBJ1-5; D: NA; CDR3: CASSIDRQRNQPQHF; DNA: TGTGCCAGCAGTATCGATCGACAGCGCAATCAGCCCCAGCATTTT
V: TRBV6-1; size: NA; J: TRBJ2-3; D: TRBD2; CDR3: CASSELSGGAVDTQYF; DNA: TGTGCCAGCAGTGAACTTAGCGGGGGGGCCGTAGATACGCAGTATTTT
V: TRBV5-6; size: NA; J: TRBJ1-4; D: NA; CDR3: CASSFQGSLKLFF; DNA: TGTGCCAGCAGCTTCCAGGGATCGTTGAAACTGTTTTTT
V: TRBV6-1; size: NA; J: TRBJ2-7; D: NA; CDR3: CASSFRDFNYEQYF; DNA: TGTGCCAGCAGTTTCCGGGACTTTAACTACGAGCAGTACTTC
V: TRBV7-9; size: NA; J: TRBJ2-6; D: NA; CDR3: CASSWSGFPNVLTF; DNA: TGTGCCAGCAGCTGGTCAGGGTTTCCCAACGTCCTGACTTTC